These T cell receptor beta chains were read from a single sample in a study of post-analysis software for immune sequencing data. TCRdb ran MiXCR on the PCR reads and lists one entry per CDR3 protein. The repertoire holds roughly 800,000 distinct CDR3 sequences, with about 43% as singletons. Sequencing was performed on blood. Receptors were obtained from a girl aged 10 to 17 with multiple sclerosis. Each CDR3 is given without its conserved first and last residue.

j_call | v_call | cdr3_aa
TRBJ2-3 | TRBV12-3/TRBV12-4 | ASSFGGPSTDTQY
TRBJ1-1 | TRBV2 | ASSDWGGRSTEAF
NA | TRBV5-1 | ASSVAGEPYEQY
TRBJ1-1 | TRBV3-1 | ASSQAGAEAF
TRBJ2-5 | TRBV9 | ASSHHRGGQETQY
TRBJ2-7 | TRBV9 | ASSVVPVGSLGEQY
TRBJ2-5 | TRBV6-6 | ASSWDFVETQY
TRBJ1-2 | TRBV6-2/TRBV6-3 | ASRNGQEPHYGYT
TRBJ2-3 | TRBV5-1 | ASTPLQGRDTQY
TRBJ2-1 | TRBV11-2 | ASTGLAIYNEQF
TRBJ2-7 | TRBV27 | ASSLGTGGRYEQY
TRBJ2-1 | TRBV3-1 | ASTMRESGEQF
TRBJ1-2 | TRBV7-8 | ASSPDLGTGASGYT
TRBJ2-1 | TRBV20-1 | SARDLVPAGSYNEQF
TRBJ2-1 | TRBV6-1 | ASSDPPAREQF
TRBJ2-7 | TRBV20-1 | SASNGLNEQY
NA | TRBV7-6 | ASSSTVLAYEQY
TRBJ2-7 | TRBV29-1 | SVEGNSAYEQY
TRBJ1-2 | TRBV5-4 | ASSSPGQGNYGYT
TRBJ2-1 | TRBV12-3/TRBV12-4 | ASSLGGSREQF
TRBJ2-1 | TRBV5-1 | ASSLRSGSSYNEQF
TRBJ2-6 | TRBV7-9 | ASSTPSMALSSGANVLT